One and the same sample provided the 14 T cell receptor beta chains below, sequenced in a study of cytomegalovirus exposure and HLA in healthy donors. In the PCR, 60 Vbeta and 13 Jbeta primers were used. Produced via immunoSEQ multiplex PCR; TCRdb's table is partial and in-frame only. The data contain some 130,000 clones, 77% of them singletons. The sequencing input was PBMCs. These receptors all stem from a young man in good health and CMV-seronegative.

V usage is TRBV27 and J usage is TRBJ2-1, with TRBD2 matching over 13 bases. Germline V CDR1 and CDR2: MNHEY, SMNVEV (reference sequence). After removal of 5 bases from V and 5 bases from J, the junction contained 6 bases not matched to a gene. The CDR3 is 16 amino acids. The CDR3 DNA reads TGTGCCAGCAGTGCCTCCGGGACTAGCGGGAACAATGAGCAGTTCTTC. Protein: CASSASGTSGNNEQFF.

The rearrangement uses TRBV7-9 and TRBJ2-7, with TRBD2 matching over 11 bases. Germline CDR1 and CDR2: SEHNR and FQNEAQ (reference sequence). Trimming took 0 bases from V and 5 from J; bases not matched to a gene: 3. This CDR3 comprises 15 residues. CDR3 bases: TGTGCCAGCAGCTTAGCGACTAGCGGGACCCACGAGCAGTACTTC. This translates into CASSLATSGTHEQYF.

A single count supports this clone. The CDR3 protein is CASSFSQTSTYEQYF. CDR3 coding DNA: TGTGCCAGCAGTTTCAGTCAAACATCGACCTACGAGCAGTACTTC. The chain employs TRBV28 and TRBJ2-7; no clear D. V dropped 3 bases and J dropped 2 bases, with 14 bases sitting between them. The CDR3 is 15 residues long. Germline V gives CDR1 MDHEN, CDR2 SYDVKM.

The chain recombines TRBV12-1 with TRBJ2-1; whether TRBD2, the table's D call, matches the DNA was not checked. TRBV12-1 is tagged as a pseudogene. The CDR3 length is 18 residues. The CDR3 DNA follows: TGTGCCAGCAGCTTTTCGGGACTAGCGGGAGACCTCTACAATGAGCAGTTCTTC. It yields the protein CASSFSGLAGDLYNEQFF.

For the CDR3, the DNA is TGTGCCAGCAGTGGGAACAGGGGGCGTAGGGGGGAGCTGTTTTTT. Protein: CASSGNRGRRGELFF. The genes are TRBV25-1 and TRBJ2-2, with 9 positions matching TRBD1. The V gene end was trimmed by 4 bases and the J gene end by 8 bases; junction bases not matched to a gene: 8. CDR3 length: 15 residues. Germline CDR1 is MGHDK and CDR2 is SYGVNS.

The rearrangement joins TRBV28 to TRBJ2-7; 8 positions match TRBD1. With V trimmed by 4 bases and J by 4 bases, 15 bases remained unmatched. This CDR3 is 17 amino acids long. Germline-derived CDR1 and CDR2 are MDHEN and SYDVKM. This CDR3 is CASSSLGQGAQDYEQYF. The CDR3, as DNA: TGTGCCAGCAGTTCCCTCGGCCAGGGGGCCCAAGATTACGAGCAGTACTTC.

The rearrangement links TRBV11-2 to TRBJ2-7, with a weak D call TRBD1 (5 bases). Germline V gene data show CDR1 as SGHAT and CDR2 as FQNNGV. Trimming took 3 bases from V and 3 from J, leaving 9 bases between them. CDR3 length: 13 residues. The CDR3, as DNA: TGTGCCAGCAGCTTGGGAACAGGCTACGAGCAGTACTTC. It translates to CASSLGTGYEQYF.

The rearrangement links TRBV4-2 to TRBJ2-3; 7 bases are a match to TRBD2. V shed 0 bases, J shed 2 bases, and the junction held 2 bases outside the gene matches. This CDR3 comprises 15 residues. Germline assignment: CDR1 LGHNA and CDR2 YNFKEQ. The CDR3 nucleotides read TGTGCCAGCAGCCAAGAGCGGGAGACCACAGATACGCAGTATTTT. This encodes CASSQERETTDTQYF.

The V and J genes are TRBV9 and TRBJ2-1; 7 nucleotides align to TRBD2. Germline V gene data show CDR1 as SGDLS and CDR2 as YYNGEE. The CDR3 length is 16 residues. Trimming cost V 3 bases and J 0 bases; bases outside gene matches: 6. CDR3 sequence reads: CASSGRAGSSYNEQFF. CDR3 sequence (DNA): TGTGCCAGCAGCGGACGAGCGGGGAGCTCCTACAATGAGCAGTTCTTC.

The genes are TRBV2 and TRBJ1-1; possible D gene TRBD1, 5 bases. This CDR3 region has 11 residues. Germline V lookup: CDR1 SNHLY, CDR2 FYNNEI. Deletions cut 6 bases from V and 6 bases from J, with 8 bases between. The CDR3 region has the DNA TGTGCCAGCAGAGCAGGGTCTGAAGCTTTCTTT. Translated, it gives CASRAGSEAFF.

The genes are TRBV5-1 and TRBJ2-7; a possible D gene is TRBD2 (5 bases). Germline V gives CDR1 SGHRS, CDR2 YFSETQ. Trimming removed 0 bases from V and 9 bases from J, with 13 bases in between. The CDR3 spans 13 residues. The CDR3 DNA sequence: TGCGCCAGCAGCTTGGGAGGGTCCTGGGCGCAGTACTTC. Translating it yields CASSLGGSWAQYF.

The table lists this clone with a few counts. The rearrangement uses TRBV5-1 and TRBJ2-7, with 7 bases lining up with TRBD2. The CDR3 has 15 residues. After removal of 0 bases from V and 2 bases from J, the junction contained 5 bases not matched to a gene. Germline V gene lookup returns CDR1 SGHRS and CDR2 YFSETQ. CDR3 region: CASSLVGGEPYEQYF. The DNA of the CDR3 is TGCGCCAGCAGCTTGGTTGGGGGGGAGCCCTACGAGCAGTACTTC.

The chain couples TRBV18 to TRBJ2-5, with TRBD1 matching 7 bases. This CDR3 contains 14 residues. V shed 4 bases and J 0 bases; nucleotides not matched to a gene: 2. CDR1 and CDR2 from the germline V gene are KGHSH and LQKENI. The CDR3 sequence: CASSRTGDQETQYF. In DNA, the CDR3 is TGTGCCAGCTCACGTACAGGGGACCAAGAGACCCAGTACTTC.

The rearrangement uses TRBV11-2 and TRBJ2-4, with D perhaps matching TRBD2 (6 bases). Germline V gene sequence: CDR1 SGHAT, CDR2 FQNNGV. The germline V and J ends were trimmed by 5 bases and 1 base, with 18 bases remaining between them. CDR3 length: 17 amino acids. CDR3 DNA sequence: TGTGCCAGCAGCCCGCTCACGGGGGTCTCGGCCAAAAACATTCAGTACTTC. Translation: CASSPLTGVSAKNIQYF.